This TCR beta chain comes out of a study of T-cell reconstitution after alpha-beta-depleted transplantation in children. General study findings and limits: Several hundred expanded graft clones reportedly gave rise to the alpha-beta T cells present about two months after transplant.

This clonotype occurred a few times. Its matching antigen is unknown. A TCRbeta library incorporating unique molecular identifiers was prepared. MiXCR, applied by TCRdb to the PCR reads, yields one record per CDR3 protein. Of about 980,000 distinct CDR3 sequences in the sample, roughly 29% were seen once. Trimming removed 5 bases from V and 3 bases from J; junction bases left unmatched: 6. Germline V gene lookup returns CDR1 DFQATT and CDR2 SNEGSKA (reference sequence). This CDR3 contains 14 residues. The sequence came from a boy younger than two who had a stem cell transplant for SCID, so the T cells may come from the graft donor. The starting material was PBMCs, mostly from graft donor cells, obtained 360 days after TCRalphabeta/CD19-depleted stem cell transplant. The chain uses TRBV20-1 and TRBJ2-1; 8 nucleotides line up with TRBD2. CDR3 coding DNA: TGCAGTGCTTTTATAGCGGGGTTCTACAATGAGCAGTTCTTC. It yields the protein CSAFIAGFYNEQFF.